In this sample, the clone carrying this T cell receptor (beta chain) turned up a few times. What it recognizes is unknown. The sample comes from a study of post-analysis software for immune sequencing data. Unique molecular identifiers tagged the TCR beta cDNA libraries. Researchers reported approximately 500,000 cDNA molecules coming from about 0.98 to 11 million T cells. TCRdb itself ran the PCR reads through MiXCR, one entry per CDR3 protein. This table has hundreds of thousands of distinct CDR3 sequences, roughly 30% appearing once. V was clipped by 3 bases and J by 8 bases, with 11 bases between them. The CDR3 consists of 12 residues. Germline CDR1 reads DFQATT; CDR2 reads SNEGSKA (reference sequence). Study-level points and caveats: Roughly five TRBV segments appeared more often in patients than in controls, and TRBV5-6, TRBV5-1 and TRBV20-1 were among these.

This chain joins TRBV20-1 and TRBJ2-1, with D possibly TRBD1 on 5 matching bases. Sequenced material: blood. This TCR was recovered from a girl between 10 and 17 years old with multiple sclerosis. The CDR3 protein is CSASQGRDEQFF. CDR3 bases: TGCAGTGCTAGTCAGGGTCGGGATGAGCAGTTCTTC.